Listed below are T cell receptor beta chains from one sample, sequenced in a study of shared clonotypes between healthy human individuals. Using immunoSEQ multiplex PCR, the repertoire was profiled, and TCRdb retains in-frame clones only, with some absent. The table lists approximately 340,000 clones, roughly 70% of them singletons, with about 9.4% in the top ten. The specimen was memory CD4+ T cells sorted from blood. The receptors originated from a man aged 25 to 40 in good health. The conserved cysteine and the conserved F or W are not part of the CDR3 here.

J	V	CDR3
TRBJ2-2	TRBV5-6	ASSFPPGLQRGPGELF
TRBJ1-6	TRBV14	ASSQTHRDHSPLH
TRBJ2-1	TRBV19	ATKPGTAAYNEQF
TRBJ1-5	TRBV7-2	ASSSGGTYQPQH
TRBJ1-1	TRBV5-4	ASSWGTGGLTEAF
TRBJ2-5	TRBV19	ATRKQGFGETQY
TRBJ2-5	TRBV18	ASSPETGAQETQY
TRBJ2-7	TRBV11-2	ASSLRTSGNPSYEQY
TRBJ2-1	TRBV11-1	ASSSRDGTVQF
TRBJ2-5	TRBV4-2	ASSRNAPETQY
TRBJ2-7	TRBV6-5	ASSPSYVATYEQY
TRBJ2-5	TRBV18	ASSPVGTQETQY
TRBJ1-2	TRBV10-2	ASSLRQGEAYGYT
TRBJ2-5	TRBV2	ASSEVEGRETQY
TRBJ2-1	TRBV10-3	AISEFLAGLGDNEQF
TRBJ2-1	TRBV11-2	ASSHIRELYNEQF
TRBJ2-3	TRBV7-3	ASSLEGADTQY
TRBJ2-3	TRBV9	ASSQEGFTPDTQY
TRBJ2-2	TRBV10-3	AISEPGQGAGELF
TRBJ2-4	TRBV27	ASSLGQGRNIQY
TRBJ2-1	TRBV5-1	ASSLQGASYNEQF
TRBJ2-1	TRBV5-5	ASSLALAGGPGFLNEQF
TRBJ2-7	TRBV4-1	ASSQADTGLYEQY
TRBJ1-6	TRBV30	AWSGGLPLH
TRBJ2-4	TRBV6-5	ASSPRDIQY
TRBJ2-7	TRBV6-1	ASSTGRQYEQY
TRBJ2-2	TRBV11-3	ASSWTSGTGELF
TRBJ1-3	TRBV11-1	ASSLQSSGNTIY
TRBJ2-1	TRBV2	ASSGLAGANEQF
TRBJ1-1	TRBV4-1	ASSQERWGVATEAF
TRBJ1-4	TRBV6-1	ASSIGGANEKLF
TRBJ2-1	TRBV7-2	ASSFSQNNEQF
TRBJ2-7	TRBV7-6	ASSLGAVNEQY
TRBJ2-1	TRBV11-2	ASSSLGGSYNEQF
TRBJ1-1	TRBV18	ASSDRQGGISTEAF
TRBJ1-4	TRBV18	ASSPGEEKLF
TRBJ2-2	TRBV10-1	ASSESGDGTNTGELF
TRBJ2-1	TRBV7-6	ASSLQGVSNEQF
TRBJ1-5	TRBV9	ASSTGFNQPQH
TRBJ2-1	TRBV7-9	ASSPGGNIYNEQF
TRBJ2-5	TRBV11-2	ASSLEGTSLQTQY